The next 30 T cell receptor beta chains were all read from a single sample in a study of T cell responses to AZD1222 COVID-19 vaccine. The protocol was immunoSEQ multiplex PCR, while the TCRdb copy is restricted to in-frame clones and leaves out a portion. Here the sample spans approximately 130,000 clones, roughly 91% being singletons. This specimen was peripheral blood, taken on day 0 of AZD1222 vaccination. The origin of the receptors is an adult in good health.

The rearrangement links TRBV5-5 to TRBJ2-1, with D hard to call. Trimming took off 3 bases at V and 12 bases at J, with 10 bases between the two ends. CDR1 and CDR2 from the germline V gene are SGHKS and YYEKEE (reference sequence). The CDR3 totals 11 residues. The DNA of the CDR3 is TGTGCCAGCAGCTCCAAAGTATCGCAGTTCTTC. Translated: CASSSKVSQFF.

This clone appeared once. The CDR3 DNA sequence: TGCGCCAGCAGCTTGGGGGACCGCTACGAGCAGTACTTC. Its translation is CASSLGDRYEQYF. The rearrangement links TRBV5-1 to TRBJ2-7; D is possibly TRBD1 or TRBD2 (5 bases each). Germline V gene data show CDR1 as SGHRS and CDR2 as YFSETQ. CDR3 size: 13 residues. V dropped 0 bases and J dropped 3 bases, with 7 bases sitting between them.

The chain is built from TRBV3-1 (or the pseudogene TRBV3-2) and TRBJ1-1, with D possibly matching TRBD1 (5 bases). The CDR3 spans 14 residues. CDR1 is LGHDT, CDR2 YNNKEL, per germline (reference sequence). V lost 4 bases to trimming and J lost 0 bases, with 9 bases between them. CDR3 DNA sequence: TGTGCCAGCAGCCCGGACATATTGAACACTGAAGCTTTCTTT. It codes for CASSPDILNTEAFF.

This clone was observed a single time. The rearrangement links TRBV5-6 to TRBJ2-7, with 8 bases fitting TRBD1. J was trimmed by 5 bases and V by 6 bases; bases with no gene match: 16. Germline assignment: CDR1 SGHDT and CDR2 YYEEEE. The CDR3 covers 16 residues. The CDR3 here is CASIKGRDRLNDEQYF. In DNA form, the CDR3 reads TGTGCCAGCATCAAAGGCCGGGACAGGCTGAACGACGAGCAGTACTTC.

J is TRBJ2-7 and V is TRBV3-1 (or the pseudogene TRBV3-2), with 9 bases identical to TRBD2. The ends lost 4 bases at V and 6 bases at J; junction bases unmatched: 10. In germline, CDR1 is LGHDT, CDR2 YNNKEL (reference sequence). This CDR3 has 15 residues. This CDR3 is CASSLTAGGSGEQYF. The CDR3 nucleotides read TGTGCCAGCAGCCTGACAGCGGGGGGATCGGGCGAGCAGTACTTC.

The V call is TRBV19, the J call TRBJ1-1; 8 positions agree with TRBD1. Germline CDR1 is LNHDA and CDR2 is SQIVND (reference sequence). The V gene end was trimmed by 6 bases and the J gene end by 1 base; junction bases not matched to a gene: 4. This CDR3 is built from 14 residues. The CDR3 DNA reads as TGTGCCAGTAGCCCAGGGACAGGGAACACTGAAGCTTTCTTT. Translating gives CASSPGTGNTEAFF.

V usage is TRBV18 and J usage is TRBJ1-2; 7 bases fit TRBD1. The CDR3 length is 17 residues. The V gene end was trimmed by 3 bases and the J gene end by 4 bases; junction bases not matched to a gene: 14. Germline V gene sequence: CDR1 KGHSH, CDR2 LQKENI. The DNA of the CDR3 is TGTGCCAGCTCACCTTTCACTGCGACAGGGCAGACCTATGGCTACACCTTC. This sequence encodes CASSPFTATGQTYGYTF.

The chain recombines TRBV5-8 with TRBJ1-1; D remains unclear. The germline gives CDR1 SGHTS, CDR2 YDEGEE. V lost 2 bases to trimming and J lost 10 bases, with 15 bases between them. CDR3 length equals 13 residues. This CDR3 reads CASSFSGELPAFF. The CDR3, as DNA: TGTGCCAGCAGCTTTTCGGGAGAACTACCAGCTTTCTTT.

The CDR3 nucleotides are TGTGCCAGCAACGGGCCCGGCACAGATACGCAGTATTTT. Translation: CASNGPGTDTQYF. V is TRBV2 and J is TRBJ2-3, with D uncertain. Looked up from germline, CDR1 is SNHLY and CDR2 is FYNNEI. Between the trimmed V and J ends, which lost 7 bases and 1 base, there was a span of 9 bases. The CDR3 consists of 13 residues.

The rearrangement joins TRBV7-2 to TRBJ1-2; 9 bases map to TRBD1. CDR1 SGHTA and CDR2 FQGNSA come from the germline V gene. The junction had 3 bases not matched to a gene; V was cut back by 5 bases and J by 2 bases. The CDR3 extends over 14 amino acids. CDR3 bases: TGTGCCAGCAGCGGTGGGACAGGGAACTATGGCTACACCTTC. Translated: CASSGGTGNYGYTF.

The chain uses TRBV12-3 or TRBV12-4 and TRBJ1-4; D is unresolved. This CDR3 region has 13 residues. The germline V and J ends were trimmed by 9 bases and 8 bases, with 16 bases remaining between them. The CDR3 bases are TGTGCCAGTAGAGACATTGGGCGGGAAAAACTGTTTTTT. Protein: CASRDIGREKLFF.

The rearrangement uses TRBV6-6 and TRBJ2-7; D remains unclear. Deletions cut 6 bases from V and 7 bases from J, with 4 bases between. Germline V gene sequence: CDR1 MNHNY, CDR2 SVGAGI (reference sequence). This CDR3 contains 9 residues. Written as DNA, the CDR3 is TGTGCCAGCAGAGGAGAGCAGTACTTC. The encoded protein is CASRGEQYF.

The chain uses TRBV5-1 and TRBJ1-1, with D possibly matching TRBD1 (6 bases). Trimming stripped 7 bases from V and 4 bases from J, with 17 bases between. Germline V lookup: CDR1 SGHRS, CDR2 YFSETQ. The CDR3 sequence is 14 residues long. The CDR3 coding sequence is TGCGCCAGCCACGAGGGAGTAGGGGGCACTGAAGCTTTCTTT. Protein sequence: CASHEGVGGTEAFF.

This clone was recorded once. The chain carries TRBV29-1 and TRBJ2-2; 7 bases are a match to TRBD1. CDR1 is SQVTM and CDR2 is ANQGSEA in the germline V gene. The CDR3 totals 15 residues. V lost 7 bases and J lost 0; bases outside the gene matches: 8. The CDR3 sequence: CSAHGTAANTGELFF. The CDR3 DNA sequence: TGCAGCGCCCACGGGACAGCAGCGAACACCGGGGAGCTGTTTTTT.

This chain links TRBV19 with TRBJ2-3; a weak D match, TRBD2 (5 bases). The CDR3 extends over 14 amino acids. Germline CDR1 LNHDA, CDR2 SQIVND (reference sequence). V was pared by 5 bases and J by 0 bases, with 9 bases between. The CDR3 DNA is TGTGCCAGTAGTTCCGGGATTAGCACAGATACGCAGTATTTT. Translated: CASSSGISTDTQYF.

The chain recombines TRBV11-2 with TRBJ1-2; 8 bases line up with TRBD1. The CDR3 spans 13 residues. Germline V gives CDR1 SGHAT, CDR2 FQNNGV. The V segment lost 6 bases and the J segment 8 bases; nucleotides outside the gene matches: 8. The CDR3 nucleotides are TGTGCCAGCAGTAAGGACAGGGCTAGGGGCTACACCTTC. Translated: CASSKDRARGYTF.

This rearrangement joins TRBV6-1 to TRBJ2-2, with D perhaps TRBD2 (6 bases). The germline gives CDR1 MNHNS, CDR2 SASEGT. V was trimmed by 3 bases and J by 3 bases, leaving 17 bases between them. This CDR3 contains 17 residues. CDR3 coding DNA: TGTGCCAGCAGTGACAAGTACGGGGGATCGGACACCGGGGAGCTGTTTTTT. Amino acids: CASSDKYGGSDTGELFF.

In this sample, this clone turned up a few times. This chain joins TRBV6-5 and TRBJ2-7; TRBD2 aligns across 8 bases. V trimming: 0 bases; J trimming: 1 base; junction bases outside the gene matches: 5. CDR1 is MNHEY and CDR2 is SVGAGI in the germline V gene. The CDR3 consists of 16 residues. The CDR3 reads CASSYSAGGGSYEQYF. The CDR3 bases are TGTGCCAGCAGTTACTCGGCGGGAGGAGGATCCTACGAGCAGTACTTC.

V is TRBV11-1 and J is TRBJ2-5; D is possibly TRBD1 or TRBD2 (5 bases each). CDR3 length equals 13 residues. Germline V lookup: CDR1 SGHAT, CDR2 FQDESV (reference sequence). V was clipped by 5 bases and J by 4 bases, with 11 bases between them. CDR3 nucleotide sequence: TGTGCCAGCAGCCCGAGGGGTGGAGAGACCCAGTACTTC. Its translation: CASSPRGGETQYF. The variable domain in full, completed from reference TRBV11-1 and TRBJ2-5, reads EAEVAQSPRYKITEKSQAVAFWCDPISGHATLYWYRQILGQGPELLVQFQDESVVDDSQLPKDRFSAERLKGVDSTLKIQPAELGDSAMYLCASSPRGGETQYFGPGTRLLVL.

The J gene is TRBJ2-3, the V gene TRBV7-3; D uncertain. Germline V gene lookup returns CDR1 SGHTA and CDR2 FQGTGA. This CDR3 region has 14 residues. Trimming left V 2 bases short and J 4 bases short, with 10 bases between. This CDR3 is CASSLEQNSDTQYF. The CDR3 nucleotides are TGTGCCAGCAGCTTAGAGCAGAATTCAGATACGCAGTATTTT.

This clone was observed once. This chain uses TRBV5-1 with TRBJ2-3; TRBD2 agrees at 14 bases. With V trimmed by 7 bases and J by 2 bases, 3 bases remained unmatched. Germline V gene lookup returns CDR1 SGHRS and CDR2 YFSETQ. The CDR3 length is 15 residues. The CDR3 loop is CASGLAGGNTDTQYF. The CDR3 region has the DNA TGCGCCAGCGGACTAGCGGGAGGAAACACAGATACGCAGTATTTT.

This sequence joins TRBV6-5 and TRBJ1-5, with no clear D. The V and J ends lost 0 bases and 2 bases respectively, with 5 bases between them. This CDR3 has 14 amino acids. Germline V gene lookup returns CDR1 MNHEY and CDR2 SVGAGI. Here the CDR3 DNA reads TGTGCCAGCAGTTACTCATCCGGCAATCAGCCCCAGCATTTT. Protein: CASSYSSGNQPQHF.

Here the CDR3 DNA reads TGTGCCAGCAGCGAAGGGGCCAAGGTTAACACCGGGGAGCTGTTTTTT. Translated: CASSEGAKVNTGELFF. The chain recombines TRBV7-9 with TRBJ2-2, with a weak D call TRBD1 (5 bases). V was cut by 5 bases and J by 2 bases, with 15 bases left in between. The CDR3 consists of 16 residues. In germline, CDR1 is SEHNR, CDR2 FQNEAQ (reference sequence). The whole variable domain, filled in from reference TRBV7-9 and TRBJ2-2, reads DTGVSQNPRHKITKRGQNVTFRCDPISEHNRLYWYRQTLGQGPEFLTYFQNEAQLEKSRLLSDRFSAERPKGSFSTLEIQRTEQGDSAMYLCASSEGAKVNTGELFFGEGSRLTVL.

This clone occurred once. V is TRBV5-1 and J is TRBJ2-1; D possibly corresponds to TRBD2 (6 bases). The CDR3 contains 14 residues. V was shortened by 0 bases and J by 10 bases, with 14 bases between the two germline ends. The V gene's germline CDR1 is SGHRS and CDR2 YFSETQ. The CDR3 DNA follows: TGCGCCAGCAGCTTGGGGACTATCTCGGGGGAGCAGTTCTTC. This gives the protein CASSLGTISGEQFF.

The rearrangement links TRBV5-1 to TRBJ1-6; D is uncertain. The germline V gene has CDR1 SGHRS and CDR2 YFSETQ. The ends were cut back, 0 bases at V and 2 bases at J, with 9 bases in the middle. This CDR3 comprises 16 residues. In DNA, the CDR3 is TGCGCCAGCAGCTTGGAGATCGGGGCCTATAATTCACCCCTCCACTTT. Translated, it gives CASSLEIGAYNSPLHF.

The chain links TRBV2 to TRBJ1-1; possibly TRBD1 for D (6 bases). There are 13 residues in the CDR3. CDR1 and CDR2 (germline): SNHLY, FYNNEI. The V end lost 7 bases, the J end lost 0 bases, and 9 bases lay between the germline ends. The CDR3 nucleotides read TGTGCCAGCACTCAGGGGATGAACACTGAAGCTTTCTTT. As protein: CASTQGMNTEAFF.

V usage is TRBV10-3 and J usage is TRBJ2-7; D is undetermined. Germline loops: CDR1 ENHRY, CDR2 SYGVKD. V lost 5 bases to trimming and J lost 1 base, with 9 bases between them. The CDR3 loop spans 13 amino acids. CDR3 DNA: TGTGCCATCAGTTTAGACGGATCCTACGAGCAGTACTTC. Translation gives CAISLDGSYEQYF.

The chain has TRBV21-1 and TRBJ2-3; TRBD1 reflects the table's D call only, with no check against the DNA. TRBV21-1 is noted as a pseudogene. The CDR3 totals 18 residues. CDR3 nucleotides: TGTGCCAGCAGCATATTTACATCCGGACAGACGCTCACAGATACGCAGTATTTT. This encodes CASSIFTSGQTLTDTQYF.

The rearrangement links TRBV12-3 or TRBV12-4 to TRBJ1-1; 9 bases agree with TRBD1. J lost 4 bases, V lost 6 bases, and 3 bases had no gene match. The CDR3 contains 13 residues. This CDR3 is CASRAQGATEAFF. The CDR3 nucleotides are TGTGCCAGCAGGGCACAGGGGGCCACTGAAGCTTTCTTT.

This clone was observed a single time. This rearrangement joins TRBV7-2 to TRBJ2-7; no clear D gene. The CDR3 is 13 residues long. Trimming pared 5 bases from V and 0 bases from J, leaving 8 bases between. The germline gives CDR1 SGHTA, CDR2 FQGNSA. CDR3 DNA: TGTGCCAGCAGCCCACCAAGCTCCTACGAGCAGTACTTC. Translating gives CASSPPSSYEQYF.